This T cell receptor beta chain was profiled in a study of T-cell reconstitution after alpha-beta-depleted transplantation in children. As it was prepared, the TCRbeta library received unique molecular identifiers. TCRdb reanalysed the PCR reads using MiXCR and keeps one entry per CDR3 protein. The profile shows around 600,000 distinct CDR3 sequences, approximately 16% of them singletons. The CDR3 runs 12 residues. V shed 4 bases, J shed 7 bases, and the junction held 0 bases outside the gene matches. Germline assignment: CDR1 ENHRY and CDR2 SYGVKD. Sequences were derived from PBMCs from the stem cell graft donor, sampled from the stem cell graft. The TCR was taken from a human donor who donated a stem cell graft to a child with acute myeloid leukemia. The chain joins TRBV10-3 to TRBJ2-1; 8 bases fit TRBD1. CDR3 in DNA: TGTGCCATCAGTGGACAGGGGAATGAGCAGTTCTTC. Amino acids: CAISGQGNEQFF.